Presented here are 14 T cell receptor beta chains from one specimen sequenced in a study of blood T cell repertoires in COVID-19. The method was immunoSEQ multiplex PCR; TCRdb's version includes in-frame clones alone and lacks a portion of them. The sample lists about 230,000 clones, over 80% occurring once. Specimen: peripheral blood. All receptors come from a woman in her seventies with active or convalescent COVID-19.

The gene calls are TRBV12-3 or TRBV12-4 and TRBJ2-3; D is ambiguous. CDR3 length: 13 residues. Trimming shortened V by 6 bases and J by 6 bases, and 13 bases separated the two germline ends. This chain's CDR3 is CASSPRNTDTQYF. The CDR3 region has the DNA TGTGCCAGCAGCCCCAGGAACACGGATACGCAGTATTTT.

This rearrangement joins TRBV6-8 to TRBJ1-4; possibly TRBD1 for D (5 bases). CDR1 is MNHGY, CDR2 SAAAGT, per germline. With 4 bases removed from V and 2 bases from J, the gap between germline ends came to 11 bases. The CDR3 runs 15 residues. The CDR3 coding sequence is TGTGCCAGCAGTTGTCACAGGAGCACTAATGAAAAACTGTTTTTT. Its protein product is CASSCHRSTNEKLFF.

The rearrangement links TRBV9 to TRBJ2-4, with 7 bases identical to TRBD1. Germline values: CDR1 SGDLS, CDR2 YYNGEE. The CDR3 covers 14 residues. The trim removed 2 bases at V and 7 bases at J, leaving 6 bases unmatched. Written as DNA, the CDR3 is TGTGCCAGCAGCGTTAGGGGGCAGGGTAACATTCAGTACTTC. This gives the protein CASSVRGQGNIQYF.

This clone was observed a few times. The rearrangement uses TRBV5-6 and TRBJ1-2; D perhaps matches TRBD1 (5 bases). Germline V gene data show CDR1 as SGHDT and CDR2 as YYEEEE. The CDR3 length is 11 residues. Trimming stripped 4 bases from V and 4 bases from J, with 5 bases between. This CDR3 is CASSDSYGYTF. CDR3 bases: TGTGCCAGCAGCGACAGCTATGGCTACACCTTC.

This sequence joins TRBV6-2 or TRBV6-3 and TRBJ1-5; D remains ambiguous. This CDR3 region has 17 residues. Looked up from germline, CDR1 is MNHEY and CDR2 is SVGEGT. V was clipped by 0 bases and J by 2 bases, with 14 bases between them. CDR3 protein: CASSYSIGLEGNQPQHF. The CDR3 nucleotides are TGTGCCAGCAGTTACTCGATCGGACTCGAGGGCAATCAGCCCCAGCATTTT.

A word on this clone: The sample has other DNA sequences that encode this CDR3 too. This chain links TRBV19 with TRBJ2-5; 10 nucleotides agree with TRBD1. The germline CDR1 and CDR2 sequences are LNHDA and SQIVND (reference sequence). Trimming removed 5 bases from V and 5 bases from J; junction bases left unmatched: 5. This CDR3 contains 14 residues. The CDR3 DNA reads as TGTGCCAGTAGTTCCGGACAGGGGGGGGAGACCCAGTACTTC. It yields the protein CASSSGQGGETQYF.

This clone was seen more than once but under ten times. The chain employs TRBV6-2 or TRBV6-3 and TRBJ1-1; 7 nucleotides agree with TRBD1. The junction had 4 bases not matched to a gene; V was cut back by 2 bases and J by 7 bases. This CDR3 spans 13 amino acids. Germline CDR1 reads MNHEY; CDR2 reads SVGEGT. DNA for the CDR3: TGTGCCAGCAGTTACGTAGGGGGCAGTGAAGCTTTCTTT. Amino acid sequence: CASSYVGGSEAFF.

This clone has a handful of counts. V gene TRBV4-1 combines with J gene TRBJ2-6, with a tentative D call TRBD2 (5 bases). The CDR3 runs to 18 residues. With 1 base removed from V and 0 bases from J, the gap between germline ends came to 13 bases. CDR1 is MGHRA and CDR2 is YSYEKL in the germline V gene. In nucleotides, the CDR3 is TGCGCCAGCAGCCAAGGAGGGTTTGGACGCTCTGGGGCCAACGTCCTGACTTTC. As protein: CASSQGGFGRSGANVLTF.

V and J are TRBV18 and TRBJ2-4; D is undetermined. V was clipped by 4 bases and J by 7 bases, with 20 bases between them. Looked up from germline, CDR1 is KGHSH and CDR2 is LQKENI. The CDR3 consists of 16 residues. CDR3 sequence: CASSQSRGGGGNIQYF. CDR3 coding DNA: TGTGCCAGCTCACAGTCTCGCGGTGGCGGTGGGAACATTCAGTACTTC.

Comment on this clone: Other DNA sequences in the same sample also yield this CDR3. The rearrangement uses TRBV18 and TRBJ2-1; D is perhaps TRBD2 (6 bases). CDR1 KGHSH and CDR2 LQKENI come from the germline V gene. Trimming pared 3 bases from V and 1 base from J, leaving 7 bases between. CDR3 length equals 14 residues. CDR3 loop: CASSPGGSYNEQFF. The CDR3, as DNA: TGTGCCAGCTCACCCGGGGGTTCCTACAATGAGCAGTTCTTC.

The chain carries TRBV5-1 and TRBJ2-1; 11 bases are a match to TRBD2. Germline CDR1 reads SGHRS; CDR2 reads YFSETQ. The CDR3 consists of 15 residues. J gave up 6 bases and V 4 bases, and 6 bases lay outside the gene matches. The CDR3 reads CASSSTSGGLNEQFF. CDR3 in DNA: TGCGCCAGCAGCAGTACTAGCGGGGGTCTCAATGAGCAGTTCTTC.

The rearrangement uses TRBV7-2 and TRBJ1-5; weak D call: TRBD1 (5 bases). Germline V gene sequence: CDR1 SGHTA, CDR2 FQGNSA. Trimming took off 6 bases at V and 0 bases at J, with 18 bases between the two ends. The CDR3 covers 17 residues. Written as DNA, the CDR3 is TGTGCCAGCAGTCCGGGACTGCAGGTCTATAGCAATCAGCCCCAGCATTTT. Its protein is CASSPGLQVYSNQPQHF.

The DNA for the CDR3 is TGTGCCAGCAGCTTGACCCTAAGCGGGGGAGAGACCCAGTACTTC. As protein: CASSLTLSGGETQYF. This chain joins TRBV5-6 and TRBJ2-5; TRBD2 aligns across 8 bases. V lost 1 base, J lost 4 bases, and 6 bases stayed unmatched. The CDR3 is 15 residues long. In germline, CDR1 is SGHDT, CDR2 YYEEEE.

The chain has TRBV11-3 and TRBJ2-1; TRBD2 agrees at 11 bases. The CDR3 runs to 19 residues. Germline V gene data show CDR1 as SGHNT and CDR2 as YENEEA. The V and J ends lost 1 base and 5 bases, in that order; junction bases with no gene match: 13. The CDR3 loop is CASSLAGTSGILRDNEQFF. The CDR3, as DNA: TGTGCCAGCAGCTTAGCCGGGACTAGCGGAATCCTCCGGGACAATGAGCAGTTCTTC.